This T cell receptor beta chain was observed in a study of blood T cells in healthy people across ages. Study-level points and caveats: Researchers deemed the diversity estimates from one million T cells underestimates. There were more naive CD4+ cells and higher diversity in long-lived donors than in aged donors.

The ends were cut back, 2 bases at V and 4 bases at J, with 5 bases in the middle. The CDR3 sequence is 13 residues long. A second about 6 to 11 cycle PCR used barcoded and J-beta primers. MiXCR, run by TCRdb on the 5' RACE reads, gives a single entry per CDR3 protein. The sample shows 1.5 million to 2 million distinct CDR3 sequences, 28% of them seen only once. A remark on this clonotype: Its antigen is still unknown.

Each individual donor underwent a draw of ten milliliters of peripheral blood. The V and J genes are TRBV12-3 or TRBV12-4 and TRBJ2-2; unclear D gene. Input material: blood. The clonotype was recovered from a woman under 40 in good health. In DNA, the CDR3 is TGTGCCAGCAGTTTACAGCCCACCGGGGAGCTGTTTTTT. Translation: CASSLQPTGELFF.